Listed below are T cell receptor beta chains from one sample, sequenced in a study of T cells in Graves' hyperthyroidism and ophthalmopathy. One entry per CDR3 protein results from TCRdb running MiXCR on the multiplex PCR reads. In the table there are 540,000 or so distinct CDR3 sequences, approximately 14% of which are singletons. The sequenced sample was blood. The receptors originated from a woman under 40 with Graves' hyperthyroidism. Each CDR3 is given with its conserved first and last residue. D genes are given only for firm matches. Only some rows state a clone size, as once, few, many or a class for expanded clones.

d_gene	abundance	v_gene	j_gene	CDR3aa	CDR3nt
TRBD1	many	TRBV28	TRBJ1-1	CASRLQGASSAAFF	TGTGCCAGCAGGCTACAGGGGGCAAGTTCCGCAGCTTTCTTT
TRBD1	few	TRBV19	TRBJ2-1	CASSMRLDRGNEQFF	TGTGCCAGTAGTATGCGCCTCGACAGGGGAAATGAGCAGTTCTTC
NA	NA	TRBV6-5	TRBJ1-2	CASSYTRAGNYGYTF	TGTGCCAGCAGTTACACCCGTGCGGGCAACTATGGCTACACCTTC
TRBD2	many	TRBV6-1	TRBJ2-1	CASSSRFPSGSSYNEQFF	TGTGCCAGCAGCTCAAGATTCCCCAGCGGGAGCTCCTACAATGAGCAGTTCTTC
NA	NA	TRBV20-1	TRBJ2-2	CSAGLVGGGTGELFF	TGCAGTGCTGGGCTTGTTGGTGGCGGGACCGGGGAGCTGTTTTTT
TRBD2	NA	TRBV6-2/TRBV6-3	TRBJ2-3	CASSGRTSGTPDTQYF	TGTGCCAGCAGTGGGCGGACTAGCGGGACCCCAGATACGCAGTATTTT
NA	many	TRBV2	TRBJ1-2	CASSERGGRPYGYTF	TGTGCCAGCAGTGAGAGGGGGGGCCGACCCTATGGCTACACCTTC
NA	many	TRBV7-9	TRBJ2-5	CASSFATVGETQYF	TGTGCCAGCAGCTTCGCGACAGTCGGAGAGACCCAGTACTTC
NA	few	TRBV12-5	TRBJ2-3	CASGLGWGNPDTQYF	TGTGCTAGTGGTTTGGGGTGGGGAAACCCAGATACGCAGTATTTT
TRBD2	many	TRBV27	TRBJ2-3	CASRPGLITDTQYF	TGTGCCAGCAGGCCGGGACTAATCACAGATACGCAGTATTTT
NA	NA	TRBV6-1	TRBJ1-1	CATLQGNTEAFF	TGTGCCACCCTACAGGGGAACACTGAAGCTTTCTTT
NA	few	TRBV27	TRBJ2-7	CASSDGEAYEQYF	TGTGCCAGCAGTGATGGGGAGGCCTACGAGCAGTACTTC
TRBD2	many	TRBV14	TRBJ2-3	CASSQDAGPRLAGSAQYF	TGTGCCAGCAGCCAAGATGCGGGGCCTAGACTAGCGGGATCGGCGCAGTATTTT
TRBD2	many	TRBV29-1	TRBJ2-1	CSVATSGPYNEQFF	TGCAGCGTCGCCACTAGCGGGCCCTACAATGAGCAGTTCTTC
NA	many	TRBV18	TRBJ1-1	CASSPFEYRAQGEAFF	TGTGCCAGCTCACCATTCGAGTACAGGGCACAGGGTGAAGCTTTCTTT
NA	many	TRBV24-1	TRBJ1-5	CATGTYASNQPQHF	TGTGCCACCGGGACGTATGCTAGCAATCAGCCCCAGCATTTT
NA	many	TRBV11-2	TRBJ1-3	CASSLDYNGNTIYF	TGTGCCAGCAGCTTAGATTACAACGGAAACACCATATATTTT
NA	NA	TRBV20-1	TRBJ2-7	CSASRPLGAESYEQYF	TGCAGTGCTAGTCGGCCTCTGGGGGCTGAATCCTACGAGCAGTACTTC
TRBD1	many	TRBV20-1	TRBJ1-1	CSARELGQGMNTEAFF	TGCAGTGCTAGAGAACTGGGACAGGGGATGAACACTGAAGCTTTCTTT
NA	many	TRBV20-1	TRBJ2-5	CSASWRDAKETQYF	TGCAGTGCTAGCTGGCGGGATGCGAAGGAGACCCAGTACTTC
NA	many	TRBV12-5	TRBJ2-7	CASGPRGNSYEQYF	TGTGCTAGTGGCCCTCGCGGCAACTCCTACGAGCAGTACTTC
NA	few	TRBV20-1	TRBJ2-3	CSAGGRGRGGTDTQYF	TGCAGTGCTGGCGGACGGGGCAGGGGCGGCACAGATACGCAGTATTTT
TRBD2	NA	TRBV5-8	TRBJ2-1	CASSLDGLAGNNEQFF	TGTGCCAGCAGCTTGGACGGGCTAGCGGGGAACAATGAGCAGTTCTTC
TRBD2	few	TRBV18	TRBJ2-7	CASSPASGPSYEQYF	TGTGCCAGCTCACCCGCTAGCGGCCCTTCCTACGAGCAGTACTTC
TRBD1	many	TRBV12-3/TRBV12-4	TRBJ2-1	CASSLAGQGGNEQFF	TGTGCCAGCAGTTTAGCGGGACAGGGGGGGAATGAGCAGTTCTTC